Below, 12 T cell receptor beta chains from the same sample are listed, as sequenced in a study of neurological immune-mediated disorders. Time point denoted: longitudinal time-point 1 (baseline). From the 5' RACE reads, TCRdb called clonotypes with MiXCR, one entry per CDR3 protein. The sample records 35,000 to 45,000 distinct CDR3 sequences, under 4% being singletons. Sequencing was performed on PBMCs. These TCRs come from an older woman with multiple sclerosis.

This clonotype was counted at least ten times. The chain has TRBV20-1 and TRBJ2-7, with D possibly being TRBD1 (6 bases). V was shortened by 6 bases and J by 1 base, with 16 bases between the two germline ends. The CDR3 sequence is 14 residues long. CDR1 is DFQATT and CDR2 is SNEGSKA in the germline V gene (reference sequence). The CDR3 spells CSATDRSNSYEQYF. DNA of the CDR3: TGCAGTGCAACTGACAGGTCGAATTCCTACGAGCAGTACTTC.

Ten or more counts support this clonotype. This chain connects TRBV18 to TRBJ1-4; TRBD1 might be the D (6 bases). CDR3 length equals 13 residues. Trimming took 3 bases from V and 5 from J, leaving 7 bases between them. CDR1 and CDR2 from the germline V gene are KGHSH and LQKENI. The CDR3 DNA is TGTGCCAGCTCACCGGGACAAAATGAAAAACTGTTTTTT. Protein product: CASSPGQNEKLFF.

This clonotype was seen many times. This chain joins TRBV20-1 and TRBJ2-7; D uncertain. The germline V gene has CDR1 DFQATT and CDR2 SNEGSKA (reference sequence). V gave up 3 bases and J gave up 2 bases, with 8 bases separating them. The CDR3 spans 12 residues. The CDR3 sequence is CSARPQTYEQYF. DNA of the CDR3: TGCAGTGCTAGGCCCCAGACCTACGAGCAGTACTTC.

This clonotype occurred many times. V gene TRBV5-1 combines with J gene TRBJ2-1; 7 bases match TRBD1. The CDR3 sequence is 14 residues long. The germline gives CDR1 SGHRS, CDR2 YFSETQ. Germline trimming cut 5 bases from V and 1 base from J; bases unmatched to any gene: 3. The CDR3 DNA reads as TGCGCCAGCAGGACAGGGAATTCCTACAATGAGCAGTTCTTC. The encoded protein is CASRTGNSYNEQFF.

This clonotype was observed at least ten times. The gene calls are TRBV10-3 and TRBJ2-5; 7 bases agree with TRBD1. Germline lookup yields CDR1 ENHRY and CDR2 SYGVKD. V shed 10 bases, J shed 2 bases, and the junction held 7 bases outside the gene matches. CDR3 length: 13 amino acids. The CDR3 DNA reads TGTGCCAACGCCGGGACAGCACAAGAGACCCAGTACTTC. As protein: CANAGTAQETQYF.

This clonotype showed up many times. This rearrangement joins TRBV7-2 to TRBJ2-3; D might be TRBD1 or TRBD2, each matching 5 bases. Germline V gives CDR1 SGHTA, CDR2 FQGNSA. The V and J ends lost 5 bases and 2 bases respectively, with 11 bases between them. This CDR3 region has 14 residues. DNA for the CDR3: TGTGCCAGCAGCCAGGGACGGAACACAGATACGCAGTATTTT. Its translation is CASSQGRNTDTQYF.

This clonotype was found many times. This chain connects TRBV7-9 to TRBJ2-3; D unresolved. The CDR3 has 13 residues. Germline-derived CDR1 and CDR2 are SEHNR and FQNEAQ (reference sequence). The ends were cut back, 1 base at V and 0 bases at J, with 2 bases in the middle. The CDR3 nucleotides read TGTGCCAGCAGCTTAGGAAGCACAGATACGCAGTATTTT. Residues: CASSLGSTDTQYF.

This clonotype came up many times. The genes are TRBV7-9 and TRBJ2-1, with D unclear. Germline CDR1 SEHNR, CDR2 FQNEAQ (reference sequence). The CDR3 loop spans 17 amino acids. The V end lost 0 bases, the J end lost 0 bases, and 12 bases lay between the germline ends. CDR3 DNA sequence: TGTGCCAGCAGCTTAGCAGGTTTGGGTTACTCCTACAATGAGCAGTTCTTC. Translating it yields CASSLAGLGYSYNEQFF.

This clonotype was counted many times. DNA for the CDR3: TGCAGTGCTGGAGGATCAGGGGTAGGAAGCTCCTACAATGAGCAGTTCTTC. Its protein product is CSAGGSGVGSSYNEQFF. The V and J genes are TRBV20-1 and TRBJ2-1; perhaps TRBD1 as D (6 bases). Trimming shortened V by 5 bases and J by 0 bases, and 20 bases separated the two germline ends. The CDR3 extends over 17 amino acids. Germline-derived CDR1 and CDR2 are DFQATT and SNEGSKA (reference sequence).

The sample holds many counts of this clonotype. The V and J genes are TRBV18 and TRBJ2-7, with a tentative D call TRBD2 (5 bases). V shed 5 bases and J shed 2 bases, with 7 bases lying between them. The CDR3 runs to 12 residues. From germline, CDR1 is KGHSH and CDR2 LQKENI. The CDR3 region has the DNA TGTGCCAGCTCATCCGGGACCTACGAGCAGTACTTC. Translating gives CASSSGTYEQYF.

This clonotype has ten or more counts. The DNA for the CDR3 is TGTGCCAGCAGCTTAGACAGTCCCACTGAAGCTTTCTTT. Protein: CASSLDSPTEAFF. The V and J genes are TRBV7-9 and TRBJ1-1; no firm D call. Germline CDR1 and CDR2: SEHNR and FQNEAQ (reference sequence). Trimming took off 1 base at V and 4 bases at J, with 7 bases between the two ends. The CDR3 runs to 13 residues.

The rearrangement joins TRBV5-1 to TRBJ1-2; 8 nucleotides line up with TRBD1. This CDR3 region has 12 residues. J was trimmed by 4 bases and V by 7 bases; bases with no gene match: 3. CDR1 SGHRS and CDR2 YFSETQ come from the germline V gene. In DNA, the CDR3 is TGCGCCAGCGGTACAGGGGGCTATGGCTACACCTTC. Translation: CASGTGGYGYTF.